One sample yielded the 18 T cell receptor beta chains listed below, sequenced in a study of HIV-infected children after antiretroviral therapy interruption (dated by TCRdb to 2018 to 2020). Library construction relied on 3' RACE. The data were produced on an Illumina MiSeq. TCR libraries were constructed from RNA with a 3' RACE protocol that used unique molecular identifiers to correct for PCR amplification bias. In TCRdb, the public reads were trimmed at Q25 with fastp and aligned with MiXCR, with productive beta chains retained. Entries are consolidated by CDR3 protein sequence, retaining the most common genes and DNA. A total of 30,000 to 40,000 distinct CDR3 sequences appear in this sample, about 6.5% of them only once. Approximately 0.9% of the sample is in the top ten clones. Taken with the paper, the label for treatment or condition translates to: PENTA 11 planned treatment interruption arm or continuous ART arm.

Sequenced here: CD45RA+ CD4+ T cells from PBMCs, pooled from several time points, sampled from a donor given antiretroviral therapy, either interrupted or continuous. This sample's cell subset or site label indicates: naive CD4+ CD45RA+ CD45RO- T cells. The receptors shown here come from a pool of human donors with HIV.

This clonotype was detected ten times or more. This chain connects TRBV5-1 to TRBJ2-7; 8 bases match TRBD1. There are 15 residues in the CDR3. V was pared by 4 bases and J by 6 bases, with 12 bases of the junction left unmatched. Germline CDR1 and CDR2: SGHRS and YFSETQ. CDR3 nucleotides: TGCGCCAGCAGCGAGGGACCGCAGGGGGCTGCCGAGCAGTACTTC. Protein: CASSEGPQGAAEQYF.

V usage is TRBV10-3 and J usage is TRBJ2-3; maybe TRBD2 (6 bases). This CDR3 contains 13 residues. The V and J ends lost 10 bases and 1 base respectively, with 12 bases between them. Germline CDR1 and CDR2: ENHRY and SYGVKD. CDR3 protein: CATMGGRTDTQYF. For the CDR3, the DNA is TGTGCCACCATGGGGGGTCGCACAGATACGCAGTATTTT.

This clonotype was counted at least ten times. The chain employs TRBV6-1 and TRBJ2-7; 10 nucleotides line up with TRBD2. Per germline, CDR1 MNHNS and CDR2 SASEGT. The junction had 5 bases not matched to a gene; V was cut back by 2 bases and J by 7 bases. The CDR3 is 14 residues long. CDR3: CASSEPSGSWEQYF. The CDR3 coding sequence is TGTGCCAGCAGTGAACCTAGCGGGAGTTGGGAGCAGTACTTC.

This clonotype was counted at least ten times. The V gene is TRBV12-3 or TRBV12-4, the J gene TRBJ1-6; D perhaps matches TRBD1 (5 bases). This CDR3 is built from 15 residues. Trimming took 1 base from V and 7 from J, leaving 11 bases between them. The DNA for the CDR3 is TGTGCCAGCAGTTTAGAGGGGCAGGCGAATTCACCCCTCCACTTT. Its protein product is CASSLEGQANSPLHF.

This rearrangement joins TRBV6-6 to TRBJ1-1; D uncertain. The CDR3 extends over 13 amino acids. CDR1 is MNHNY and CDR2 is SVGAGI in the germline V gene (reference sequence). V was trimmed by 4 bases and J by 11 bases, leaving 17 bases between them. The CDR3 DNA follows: TGTGCCAGCAGTTCGAACCCCTTTGTAAGGGCTTTCTTT. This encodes CASSSNPFVRAFF.

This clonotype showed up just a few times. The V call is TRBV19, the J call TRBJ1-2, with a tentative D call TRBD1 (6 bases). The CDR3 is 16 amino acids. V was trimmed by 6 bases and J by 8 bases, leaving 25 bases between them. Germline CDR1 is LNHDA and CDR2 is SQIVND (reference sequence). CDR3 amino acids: CASRDRDTYLTRGYTF. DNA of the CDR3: TGTGCCAGTAGGGACCGGGACACGTACTTAACGAGGGGCTACACCTTC. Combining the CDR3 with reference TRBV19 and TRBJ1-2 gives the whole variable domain DGGITQSPKYLFRKEGQNVTLSCEQNLNHDAMYWYRQDPGQGLRLIYYSQIVNDFQKGDIAEGYSVSREKKESFPLTVTSAQKNPTAFYLCASRDRDTYLTRGYTFGSGTRLTVV.

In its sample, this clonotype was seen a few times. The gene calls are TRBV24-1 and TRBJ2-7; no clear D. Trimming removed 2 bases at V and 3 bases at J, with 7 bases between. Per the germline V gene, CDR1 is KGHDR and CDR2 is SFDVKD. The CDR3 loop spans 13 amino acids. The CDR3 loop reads CATSDSGYYEQYF. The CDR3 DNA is TGTGCCACCAGTGATTCAGGCTACTACGAGCAGTACTTC.

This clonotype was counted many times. This CDR3 reads CSVGWDGTQYF. CDR3 coding DNA: TGCAGCGTTGGTTGGGACGGGACCCAGTACTTC. The chain employs TRBV29-1 and TRBJ2-5; D assignment may be TRBD1 or TRBD2 (5 bases each). Germline CDR1 and CDR2: SQVTM and ANQGSEA. The CDR3 covers 11 residues. V was cut by 4 bases and J by 7 bases, with 10 bases left in between. The full variable domain, with the rest looked up from reference TRBV29-1 and TRBJ2-5, is SAVISQKPSRDICQRGTSLTIQCQVDSQVTMMFWYRQQPGQSLTLIATANQGSEATYESGFVIDKFPISRPNLTFSTLTVSNMSPEDSSIYLCSVGWDGTQYFGPGTRLLVL.

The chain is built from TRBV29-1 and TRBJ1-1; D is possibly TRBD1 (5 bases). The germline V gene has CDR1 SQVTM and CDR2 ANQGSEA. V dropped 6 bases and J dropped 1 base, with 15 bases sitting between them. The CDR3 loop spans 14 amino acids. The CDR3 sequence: CSVKGIVANTEAFF. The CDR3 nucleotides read TGCAGCGTCAAGGGGATTGTGGCGAACACTGAAGCTTTCTTT.

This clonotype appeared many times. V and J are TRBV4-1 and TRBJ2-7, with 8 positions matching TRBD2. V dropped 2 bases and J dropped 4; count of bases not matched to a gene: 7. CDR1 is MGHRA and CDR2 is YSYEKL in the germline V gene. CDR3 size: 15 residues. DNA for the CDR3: TGCGCCAGCAGCCAACGCACTAGCGGCCCTTACGAGCAGTACTTC. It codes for CASSQRTSGPYEQYF.

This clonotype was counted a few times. This chain's CDR3 is CSARDRLSLNTEAFF. CDR3 bases: TGCAGTGCTAGAGATCGTCTTAGTTTGAACACTGAAGCTTTCTTT. The chain carries TRBV20-1 and TRBJ1-1; D is undetermined. This CDR3 region has 15 residues. From germline, CDR1 is DFQATT and CDR2 SNEGSKA (reference sequence). V shed 0 bases and J shed 0 bases, with 11 bases lying between them.

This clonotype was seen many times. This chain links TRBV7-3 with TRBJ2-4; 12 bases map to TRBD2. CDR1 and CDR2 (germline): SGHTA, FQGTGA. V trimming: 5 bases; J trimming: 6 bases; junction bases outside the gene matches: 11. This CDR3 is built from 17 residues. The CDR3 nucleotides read TGTGCCAGCAGCCCTGGTCCTAGCGGGAGGGCCGGAAACATTCAGTACTTC. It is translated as CASSPGPSGRAGNIQYF.

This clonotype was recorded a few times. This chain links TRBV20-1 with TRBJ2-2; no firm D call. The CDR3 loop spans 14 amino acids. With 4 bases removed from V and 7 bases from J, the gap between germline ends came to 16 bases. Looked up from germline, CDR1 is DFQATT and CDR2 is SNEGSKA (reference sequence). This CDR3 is CSAINLQTGGELFF. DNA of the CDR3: TGCAGTGCTATAAACTTGCAGACGGGCGGGGAGCTGTTTTTT.

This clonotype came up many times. The CDR3 DNA reads as TGTGCCAGCAGTTCAATATACAGGGGAACCAAAAACATTCAGTACTTC. This gives the protein CASSSIYRGTKNIQYF. The chain uses TRBV27 and TRBJ2-4, with 7 bases aligning to TRBD1. J lost 2 bases, V lost 4 bases, and 8 bases had no gene match. CDR1 and CDR2 from the germline V gene are MNHEY and SMNVEV (reference sequence). The CDR3 consists of 16 residues.

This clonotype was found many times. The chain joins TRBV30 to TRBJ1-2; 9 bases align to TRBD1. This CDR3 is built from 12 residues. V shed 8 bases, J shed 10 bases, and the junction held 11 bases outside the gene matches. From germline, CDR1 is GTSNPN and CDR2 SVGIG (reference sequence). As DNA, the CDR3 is TGTGCCGTACAGGGGGCGGACTCCGACTACACCTTC. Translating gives CAVQGADSDYTF.

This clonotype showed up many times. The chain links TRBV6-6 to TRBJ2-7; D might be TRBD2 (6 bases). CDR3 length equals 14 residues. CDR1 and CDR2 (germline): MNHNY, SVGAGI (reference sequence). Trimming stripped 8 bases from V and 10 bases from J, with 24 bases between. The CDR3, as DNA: TGTGCCAGCGGTGATGAGGACTGGGGGGATGAACAGTACTTC. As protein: CASGDEDWGDEQYF.

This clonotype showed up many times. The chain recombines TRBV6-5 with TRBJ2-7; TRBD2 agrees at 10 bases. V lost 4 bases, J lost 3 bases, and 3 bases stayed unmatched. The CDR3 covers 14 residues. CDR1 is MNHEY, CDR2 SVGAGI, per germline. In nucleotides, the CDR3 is TGTGCCAGCAGTTCTCCTAGCGGGAGCTACGAGCAGTACTTC. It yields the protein CASSSPSGSYEQYF.

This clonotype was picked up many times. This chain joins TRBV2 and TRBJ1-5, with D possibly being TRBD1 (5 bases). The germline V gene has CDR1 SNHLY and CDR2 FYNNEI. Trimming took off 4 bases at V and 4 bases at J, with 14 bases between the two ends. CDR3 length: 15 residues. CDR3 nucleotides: TGTGCCAGCAGTGGGGGCGGGGCCCGGAATCAGCCCCAGCATTTT. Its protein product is CASSGGGARNQPQHF.